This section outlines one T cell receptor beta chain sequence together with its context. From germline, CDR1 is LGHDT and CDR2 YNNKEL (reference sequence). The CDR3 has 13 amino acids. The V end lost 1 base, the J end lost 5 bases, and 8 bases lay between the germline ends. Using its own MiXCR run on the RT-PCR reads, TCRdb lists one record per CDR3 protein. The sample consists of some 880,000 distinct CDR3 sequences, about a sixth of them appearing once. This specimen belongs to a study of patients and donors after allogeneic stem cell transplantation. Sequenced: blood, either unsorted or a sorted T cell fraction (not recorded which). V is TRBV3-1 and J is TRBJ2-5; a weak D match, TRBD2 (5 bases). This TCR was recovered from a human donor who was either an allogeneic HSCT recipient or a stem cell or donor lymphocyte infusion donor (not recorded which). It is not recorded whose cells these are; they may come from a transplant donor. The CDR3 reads CASSQGTGETQYF. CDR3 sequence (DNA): TGTGCCAGCAGCCAAGGGACGGGGGAGACCCAGTACTTC.